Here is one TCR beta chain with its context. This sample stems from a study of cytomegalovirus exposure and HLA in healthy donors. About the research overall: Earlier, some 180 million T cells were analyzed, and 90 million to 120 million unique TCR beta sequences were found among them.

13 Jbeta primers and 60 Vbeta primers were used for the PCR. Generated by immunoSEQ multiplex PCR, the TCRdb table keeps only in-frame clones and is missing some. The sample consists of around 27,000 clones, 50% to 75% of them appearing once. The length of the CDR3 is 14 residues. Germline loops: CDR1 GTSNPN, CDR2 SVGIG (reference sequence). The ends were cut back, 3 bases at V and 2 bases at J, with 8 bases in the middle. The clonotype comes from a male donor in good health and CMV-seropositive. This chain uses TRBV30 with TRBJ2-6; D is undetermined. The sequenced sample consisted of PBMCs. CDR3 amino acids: CAWRQPPGANVLTF. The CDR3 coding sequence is TGTGCCTGGAGACAGCCCCCTGGGGCCAACGTCCTGACTTTC.